This TCR beta chain derives from a study of blood T cell repertoires in COVID-19. The CDR3 length is 14 residues. The ends were cut back, 2 bases at V and 2 bases at J, with 9 bases in the middle. From germline, CDR1 is SGHRS and CDR2 YFSETQ. Libraries were prepared by immunoSEQ multiplex PCR; TCRdb keeps only in-frame clonotypes and omits some of them. The sample includes about 80,000 clones, 88% of them seen just once. This receptor was obtained from a woman older than 75 with acute or convalescent COVID-19. The sequencing sample was made of peripheral blood. V and J are TRBV5-1 and TRBJ2-3, with D maybe TRBD2 (5 bases). The CDR3 DNA reads as TGCGCCAGCAGCTTAGGGAGCACCACAGATACGCAGTATTTT. Translating gives CASSLGSTTDTQYF.